This T cell receptor (beta chain) comes out of a study of radiation and T cells in renal cell carcinoma. Time point given: blood 4 weeks post-SBRT, at nephrectomy. Treatment in this sample: 15 Gy SBRT to primary tumor, nephrectomy 4 weeks later. TCRdb keeps only in-frame clones here, not all; method: immunoSEQ multiplex PCR. Of about 150,000 clones in the sample, approximately 86% are singletons; the top ten hold over 15%. CDR1 and CDR2 from the germline V gene are SGHTA and FQGNSA. This CDR3 region has 13 residues. V was clipped by 1 base and J by 1 base, with 4 bases between them. V usage is TRBV7-2 and J usage is TRBJ1-1, with D unclear. The sequence was collected from a woman in her fifties or sixties with renal cell carcinoma. Sequencing used blood, obtained from a patient whose treatment included radiotherapy and nephrectomy. DNA for the CDR3: TGTGCCAGCAGCTTAGAACGGAACACTGAAGCTTTCTTT. This encodes CASSLERNTEAFF.